Below are 27 T cell receptor beta chains sequenced from a single sample in a study of response to subunit inactivated influenza vaccine. TCRdb analysed the RT-PCR reads with MiXCR anew, one entry per CDR3 protein. The table includes hundreds of thousands of distinct CDR3 sequences, around 16% detected once. The material was PBMCs from blood, obtained less than 13 days after vaccination. Receptor source: a man aged 45-65 years who received an inactivated influenza vaccine.

This clonotype has a count of ten or more. The chain employs TRBV6-1 and TRBJ2-7; 7 nucleotides agree with TRBD1. CDR3 length: 14 amino acids. V gave up 4 bases and J gave up 4 bases; unmatched junction bases: 7. The germline CDR1 and CDR2 sequences are MNHNS and SASEGT. The CDR3 loop reads CASSGLQGKYEQYF. The CDR3 DNA is TGTGCCAGCAGTGGCCTACAGGGGAAGTACGAGCAGTACTTC.

Ten or more counts support this clonotype. This chain links TRBV5-1 with TRBJ2-1; 7 nucleotides align to TRBD1. V gave up 3 bases and J gave up 6 bases; unmatched junction bases: 9. The germline V gene has CDR1 SGHRS and CDR2 YFSETQ. CDR3 length: 15 residues. The CDR3 here is CASSSGTDTGNEQFF. CDR3 DNA: TGCGCCAGCAGCTCGGGGACAGACACGGGCAATGAGCAGTTCTTC.

The V and J genes are TRBV30 and TRBJ2-7, with D possibly being TRBD1 or TRBD2 (7 bases each). This CDR3 region has 12 residues. Trimming took off 0 bases at V and 11 bases at J, with 14 bases between the two ends. Germline V lookup: CDR1 GTSNPN, CDR2 SVGIG (reference sequence). CDR3 residues: CAWSVQTGREYF. In nucleotides, the CDR3 is TGTGCCTGGAGTGTACAGACAGGGAGGGAGTACTTC.

The genes are TRBV5-6 and TRBJ2-7, with 7 positions matching TRBD2. Germline CDR1 is SGHDT and CDR2 is YYEEEE. The J segment lost 7 bases and the V segment lost 0 bases, leaving 4 bases of the junction unmatched. This CDR3 has 13 residues. CDR3 sequence (DNA): TGTGCCAGCAGCTTGGCCGGGGGGTGGGAGCAGTACTTC. It yields the protein CASSLAGGWEQYF. The full variable domain, rest sourced from reference TRBV5-6 and TRBJ2-7, is DAGVTQSPTHLIKTRGQQVTLRCSPKSGHDTVSWYQQALGQGPQFIFQYYEEEERQRGNFPDRFSGHQFPNYSSELNVNALLLGDSALYLCASSLAGGWEQYFGPGTRLTVT.

This clonotype was seen only a few times. The rearrangement links TRBV10-3 to TRBJ1-5; D call uncertain. The V end lost 7 bases, the J end lost 3 bases, and 10 bases lay between the germline ends. Looked up from germline, CDR1 is ENHRY and CDR2 is SYGVKD. This CDR3 has 13 residues. The CDR3 nucleotides are TGTGCCATCAACGGCAGGCCCAATCAGCCCCAGCATTTT. Its translation is CAINGRPNQPQHF.

This chain connects TRBV5-8 to TRBJ2-1; 7 bases are a match to TRBD1. This CDR3 is built from 14 residues. Germline-derived CDR1 and CDR2 are SGHTS and YDEGEE. The junction had 8 bases not matched to a gene; V was cut back by 4 bases and J by 7 bases. CDR3 sequence reads: CASSREGASNEQFF. The CDR3 DNA reads as TGTGCCAGCAGCCGCGAGGGGGCGAGTAATGAGCAGTTCTTC. The variable domain in full, completed from reference TRBV5-8 and TRBJ2-1, reads EAGVTQSPTHLIKTRGQQATLRCSPISGHTSVYWYQQALGLGLQFLLWYDEGEERNRGNFPPRFSGRQFPNYSSELNVNALELEDSALYLCASSREGASNEQFFGPGTRLTVL.

The chain links TRBV20-1 to TRBJ1-2; 11 nucleotides line up with TRBD1. Germline-derived CDR1 and CDR2 are DFQATT and SNEGSKA (reference sequence). J was trimmed by 3 bases and V by 5 bases; bases with no gene match: 11. The CDR3 sequence is 16 residues long. The CDR3 DNA reads TGCAGTGCTGCTCGGACAGGGGGCAGTGAAGACTATGGCTACACCTTC. This translates into CSAARTGGSEDYGYTF.

This clonotype was detected many times. The J gene is TRBJ2-1, the V gene TRBV5-1, with 10 bases that match TRBD2. V shed 0 bases, J shed 9 bases, and the junction held 6 bases outside the gene matches. CDR1 SGHRS and CDR2 YFSETQ come from the germline V gene. This CDR3 comprises 15 residues. In DNA form, the CDR3 reads TGCGCCAGCAGCTTGGGAAGCGGGGGGGCGAGTGAGCAGTTCTTC. It specifies CASSLGSGGASEQFF.

This clonotype came up a few times. This chain connects TRBV12-3 or TRBV12-4 to TRBJ2-5; D unclear. The CDR3 is 14 amino acids. V shed 2 bases and J shed 4 bases, with 11 bases lying between them. The CDR3 loop reads CASSLFQARETQYF. CDR3 DNA: TGTGCCAGCAGTTTATTTCAGGCCAGAGAGACCCAGTACTTC.

This clonotype was counted ten times or more. The CDR3 region is CASSPGGLGGHEQYF. CDR3 in DNA: TGTGCCAGCAGTCCAGGGGGGTTGGGGGGCCACGAGCAGTACTTC. The chain links TRBV12-3 or TRBV12-4 to TRBJ2-7; D possibly corresponds to TRBD1 (7 bases). The CDR3 is 15 residues long. Trimming took 5 bases from V and 5 from J, leaving 19 bases between them.

For this clonotype: At one boundary the junction diverges from the germline segment, which might be a read error. V gene TRBV5-3 combines with J gene TRBJ2-7, with D possibly being TRBD2 (5 bases). TRBV5-3 carries the ORF label, with uncertain function. The CDR3 loop spans 13 amino acids. The CDR3 DNA reads TGTGCCAGGAGCTTCGGGGTCCTCTACGAGCAGTACTTC. This encodes CARSFGVLYEQYF.

Many counts were recorded for this clonotype. V and J are TRBV30 and TRBJ2-7, with 11 bases matching TRBD1. The germline CDR1 and CDR2 sequences are GTSNPN and SVGIG (reference sequence). The CDR3 is made up of 15 amino acids. The trim removed 2 bases at V and 4 bases at J, leaving 7 bases unmatched. The CDR3 sequence is CAWSHPGQGEYEQYF. CDR3 coding DNA: TGTGCCTGGAGTCACCCGGGACAGGGGGAGTACGAGCAGTACTTC.

This clonotype was seen more than once but under ten times. V and J are TRBV12-3 or TRBV12-4 and TRBJ2-7; TRBD1 or TRBD2 may be the D gene (5 bases each). The germline V and J ends were trimmed by 7 bases and 7 bases, with 17 bases remaining between them. This CDR3 is 13 amino acids long. As DNA, the CDR3 is TGTGCCAGCAACCTGGGGACCAGTGGGGAGCAGTACTTC. Its translation is CASNLGTSGEQYF.

DNA for the CDR3: TGTGCCAGCTCACCACCGGAGGAGGGGGAGACCCAGTACTTC. Translating it yields CASSPPEEGETQYF. The gene calls are TRBV18 and TRBJ2-5; D is possibly TRBD2 (6 bases). The CDR3 has 14 amino acids. The V and J ends lost 0 bases and 5 bases respectively, with 10 bases between them. CDR1 and CDR2 (germline): KGHSH, LQKENI.

The rearrangement uses TRBV5-1 and TRBJ2-5; D uncertain. With 0 bases removed from V and 0 bases from J, the gap between germline ends came to 9 bases. The CDR3 spans 15 residues. Germline V CDR1 and CDR2: SGHRS, YFSETQ. CDR3 loop: CASSLGQAYQETQYF. CDR3 sequence (DNA): TGCGCCAGCAGCTTGGGGCAGGCCTACCAAGAGACCCAGTACTTC.

This chain joins TRBV6-1 and TRBJ1-5, with TRBD1 identical over 8 bases. CDR3 length: 16 amino acids. V trimming: 5 bases; J trimming: 4 bases; junction bases outside the gene matches: 10. Germline V lookup: CDR1 MNHNS, CDR2 SASEGT. CDR3 in amino acids: CASSPPARTGNQPQHF. The CDR3 DNA reads TGTGCCAGCAGTCCCCCGGCCCGGACAGGGAATCAGCCCCAGCATTTT.

The table lists this clonotype with a few counts. V usage is TRBV15 and J usage is TRBJ2-7, with D perhaps being TRBD1 or TRBD2 (5 bases each). Trimming took off 5 bases at V and 4 bases at J, with 21 bases between the two ends. CDR3 size: 16 residues. Germline V gene sequence: CDR1 LNHNV, CDR2 YYDKDF (reference sequence). In nucleotides, the CDR3 is TGTGCCACCAGCGGAGGAAGGCAGGGATTAAAGTACGAGCAGTACTTC. Protein sequence: CATSGGRQGLKYEQYF.

This clonotype was recorded a few times. The rearrangement uses TRBV5-1 and TRBJ2-3, with 9 bases lining up with TRBD1. This CDR3 has 14 residues. In germline, CDR1 is SGHRS, CDR2 YFSETQ. After removal of 4 bases from V and 6 bases from J, the junction contained 6 bases not matched to a gene. In DNA form, the CDR3 reads TGCGCCAGCAGCGGACAGGGGTTTTTGGATACGCAGTATTTT. Translated, it gives CASSGQGFLDTQYF.

This clonotype has more than one count but fewer than ten. V and J are TRBV20-1 and TRBJ1-1; 7 nucleotides match TRBD1. This CDR3 has 14 residues. The germline V gene has CDR1 DFQATT and CDR2 SNEGSKA (reference sequence). Trimming removed 6 bases from V and 0 bases from J; junction bases left unmatched: 7. The CDR3 region is CSAAADRLNTEAFF. The CDR3 DNA reads as TGCAGTGCCGCCGCGGACAGGCTGAACACTGAAGCTTTCTTT.

This clonotype showed up just once. The chain employs TRBV3-1 and TRBJ1-6; tentatively, D is TRBD1 (5 bases). Germline assignment: CDR1 LGHDT and CDR2 YNNKEL (reference sequence). V lost 6 bases, J lost 0 bases, and 12 bases lay in between. The CDR3 length is 16 residues. The CDR3 DNA sequence: TGTGCCAGCAGGCTAGGGGTGAGCTCCTATAATTCACCCCTCCACTTT. Translated: CASRLGVSSYNSPLHF.

This clonotype was found many times. The chain carries TRBV2 and TRBJ2-1; D is ambiguous. V was shortened by 2 bases and J by 6 bases, with 14 bases between the two germline ends. Germline V gene lookup returns CDR1 SNHLY and CDR2 FYNNEI. This CDR3 comprises 15 residues. CDR3 protein: CASSEIVGRSNEQFF. The DNA of the CDR3 is TGTGCCAGCAGTGAAATAGTAGGTAGGAGCAATGAGCAGTTCTTC.

This clonotype was seen more than once but under ten times. V is TRBV10-3 and J is TRBJ2-5, with D hard to call. The germline gives CDR1 ENHRY, CDR2 SYGVKD. Trimming shortened V by 8 bases and J by 5 bases, and 9 bases separated the two germline ends. The CDR3 is 11 amino acids. The CDR3 DNA follows: TGTGCCATCGCCAGCGCGGAGACCCAGTACTTC. Protein product: CAIASAETQYF.

This clonotype was picked up a small number of times. This chain links TRBV15 with TRBJ2-1; TRBD2 aligns across 8 bases. V was clipped by 0 bases and J by 4 bases; unmatched bases: 5. Germline loops: CDR1 LNHNV, CDR2 YYDKDF (reference sequence). This CDR3 has 16 residues. The CDR3 is CATSRDKRELYNEQFF. In DNA, the CDR3 is TGTGCCACCAGCAGAGACAAGCGGGAGTTGTACAATGAGCAGTTCTTC.

This clonotype was detected many times. The chain carries TRBV4-3 and TRBJ2-7; D ambiguous. The CDR3 is 14 amino acids. Germline V CDR1 and CDR2: LGHNA, YSLEER. V was pared by 1 base and J by 3 bases, with 10 bases between. CDR3 in DNA: TGCGCCAGCAGCCAAGGGACCGATTTCTACGAGCAGTACTTC. This gives the protein CASSQGTDFYEQYF.

Concerning this clonotype: Sequence at one end of the junction differs from germline and may be a read error. The J gene is TRBJ1-1, the V gene TRBV12-3 or TRBV12-4; D possibly corresponds to TRBD1 (6 bases). The length of the CDR3 is 10 residues. The DNA for the CDR3 is TGTGCCAGCAGTTCACACAGGGCCGTCTTT. Translated: CASSSHRAVF.

Ten or more counts support this clonotype. Sequence at one end of the junction differs from germline and may be a read error. The rearrangement joins TRBV5-1 to TRBJ2-4; D ambiguous. Germline CDR1 reads SGHRS; CDR2 reads YFSETQ. The CDR3 is 10 amino acids. The CDR3 DNA reads as TGCGCCAGCAGCTTGGGCCAAAGGGCCTTC. As protein: CASSLGQRAF.

The V and J genes are TRBV12-3 or TRBV12-4 and TRBJ2-1; the D is unclear. V was pared by 6 bases and J by 11 bases, with 20 bases between. This CDR3 region has 14 residues. The CDR3 sequence: CASSPPGGQMKQFF. CDR3 nucleotide sequence: TGTGCCAGCAGCCCTCCCGGTGGGCAAATGAAGCAGTTCTTC.